Each of the 27 T cell receptor beta chains below was sequenced from the same sample in a study of spatial heterogeneity in lung cancer. MiXCR was run by TCRdb on the 5' RACE reads, yielding one entry per CDR3 protein. The table includes about 40,000 distinct CDR3 sequences, 4% to 6% detected once. The time point: sample taken at primary tumor resection. No cell sorting; template was whole RNA from tumor, lung tissue or PBMC. The sample was PBMCs, taken at surgery. The source of these receptors is a female donor with early-stage non-small cell lung cancer.

This sequence joins TRBV9 and TRBJ1-6, with a possible D match to TRBD1 (6 bases). V shed 0 bases and J shed 10 bases, with 14 bases lying between them. Per germline, CDR1 SGDLS and CDR2 YYNGEE. CDR3 length equals 15 residues. The CDR3 loop is CASSVGGGAVSPLHF. The CDR3 DNA sequence: TGTGCCAGCAGCGTAGGAGGGGGGGCAGTATCACCCCTCCACTTT.

This clonotype was seen at least ten times. The chain links TRBV5-4 to TRBJ1-1, with 7 bases that match TRBD1. This CDR3 region has 15 residues. V was pared by 0 bases and J by 2 bases, with 4 bases of the junction left unmatched. The germline V gene has CDR1 SGHNT and CDR2 YYREEE (reference sequence). The CDR3 here is CASSLGQGGNTEAFF. The CDR3 nucleotides are TGTGCCAGCAGCTTGGGACAGGGAGGAAACACTGAAGCTTTCTTT.

The rearrangement uses TRBV6-6 and TRBJ1-4; 12 bases are a match to TRBD1. This CDR3 comprises 17 residues. Germline V lookup: CDR1 MNHNY, CDR2 SVGAGI (reference sequence). V was pared by 6 bases and J by 6 bases, with 11 bases of the junction left unmatched. CDR3 residues: CASSPLGQGASYEKLFF. The DNA for the CDR3 is TGTGCCAGCAGCCCGCTGGGACAGGGGGCGTCTTATGAAAAACTGTTTTTT.

This clonotype was counted many times. This chain links TRBV6-1 with TRBJ1-1, with D unclear. V was shortened by 6 bases and J by 0 bases, with 14 bases between the two germline ends. The CDR3 is 15 residues long. Germline V CDR1 and CDR2: MNHNS, SASEGT. The CDR3 is CASREMPALNTEAFF. CDR3 sequence (DNA): TGTGCCAGCAGGGAAATGCCTGCCTTGAACACTGAAGCTTTCTTT.

This clonotype was counted at least ten times. The chain carries TRBV4-1 and TRBJ2-3; TRBD2 might be the D (5 bases). The length of the CDR3 is 17 residues. Germline CDR1 is MGHRA and CDR2 is YSYEKL. V was trimmed by 1 base and J by 1 base, leaving 15 bases between them. This chain's CDR3 is CASSQVGRGSGTDTQYF. The CDR3 nucleotides read TGCGCCAGCAGCCAAGTAGGCCGGGGATCGGGCACAGATACGCAGTATTTT.

In its sample, this clonotype was seen a few times. The V gene is TRBV20-1, the J gene TRBJ2-2; D is possibly TRBD2 (7 bases). Looked up from germline, CDR1 is DFQATT and CDR2 is SNEGSKA (reference sequence). The CDR3 extends over 14 amino acids. The germline V and J ends were trimmed by 3 bases and 7 bases, with 15 bases remaining between them. The CDR3 coding sequence is TGCAGTGCTAGGCGCGGGGGCGGGAACGGGGAGCTGTTTTTT. Translated: CSARRGGGNGELFF.

This clonotype appeared many times. V is TRBV2 and J is TRBJ2-7; 8 nucleotides line up with TRBD1. This CDR3 is built from 14 residues. The V gene's germline CDR1 is SNHLY and CDR2 FYNNEI. The ends lost 7 bases at V and 0 bases at J; junction bases unmatched: 5. The CDR3: CASIQGAGSYEQYF. In DNA form, the CDR3 reads TGTGCCAGCATTCAGGGGGCTGGCTCCTACGAGCAGTACTTC.

This clonotype turned up a few times. The chain employs TRBV27 and TRBJ1-4; 7 bases are shared with TRBD1. V shed 3 bases and J 8 bases; nucleotides not matched to a gene: 9. Germline V gene sequence: CDR1 MNHEY, CDR2 SMNVEV (reference sequence). This CDR3 spans 15 amino acids. CDR3: CASSFGTDLGEKLFF. CDR3 nucleotides: TGTGCCAGCAGTTTTGGGACAGACCTGGGGGAAAAACTGTTTTTT. The full variable domain, completed using reference TRBV27 and TRBJ1-4, is EAQVTQNPRYLITVTGKKLTVTCSQNMNHEYMSWYRQDPGLGLRQIYYSMNVEVTDKGDVPEGYKVSRKEKRNFPLILESPSPNQTSLYFCASSFGTDLGEKLFFGSGTQLSVL.

This clonotype was observed many times. The J gene is TRBJ1-4, the V gene TRBV30, with TRBD1 matching 7 bases. The CDR3 covers 13 residues. CDR1 is GTSNPN and CDR2 is SVGIG in the germline V gene (reference sequence). V shed 0 bases, J shed 15 bases, and the junction held 10 bases outside the gene matches. In nucleotides, the CDR3 is TGTGCCTGGAGTGTACCAGGGGGGATGATGGTGTTTTTT. This sequence encodes CAWSVPGGMMVFF.

This clonotype was seen at least ten times. CDR3 residues: CASSFRYNEQFF. The CDR3 DNA reads as TGTGCCAGCAGCTTCAGATACAATGAGCAGTTCTTC. J is TRBJ2-1 and V is TRBV7-8; D unclear. Germline V gene lookup returns CDR1 SGHVS and CDR2 FQNEAQ. The V end was cut by 3 bases, the J end by 4 bases, with 4 bases between. The length of the CDR3 is 12 residues.

This clonotype was seen at least ten times. The J gene is TRBJ2-7, the V gene TRBV10-3; 8 bases are a match to TRBD1. From germline, CDR1 is ENHRY and CDR2 SYGVKD. This CDR3 spans 14 amino acids. Unmatched junction bases numbered 0, after V lost 0 bases and J lost 2 bases. CDR3 nucleotide sequence: TGTGCCATCAGTGAGTCGGACAGGGCCTACGAGCAGTACTTC. It encodes CAISESDRAYEQYF.

V and J are TRBV2 and TRBJ1-6; D is unclear. V gave up 5 bases and J gave up 5 bases, with 4 bases separating them. Germline CDR1 reads SNHLY; CDR2 reads FYNNEI. The CDR3 is 12 residues long. The DNA for the CDR3 is TGTGCCAGCAGTTACAATAATTCACCCCTCCACTTT. Translated: CASSYNNSPLHF.

This clonotype was counted only a few times. This rearrangement joins TRBV7-3 to TRBJ2-6; perhaps TRBD1 as D (6 bases). From germline, CDR1 is SGHTA and CDR2 FQGTGA. This CDR3 region has 16 residues. The V and J ends lost 2 bases and 2 bases respectively, with 10 bases between them. The CDR3 nucleotides read TGTGCCAGCAGCTTAGCACAGGGAACTGGGGCCAACGTCCTGACTTTC. Amino acid sequence: CASSLAQGTGANVLTF.

This clonotype was seen a handful of times. The V gene is TRBV15, the J gene TRBJ2-1, with 7 bases that match TRBD2. From germline, CDR1 is LNHNV and CDR2 YYDKDF (reference sequence). CDR3 length equals 16 residues. The ends lost 3 bases at V and 5 bases at J; junction bases unmatched: 10. The CDR3 bases are TGTGCCACCAGCAGGAAGGGAGGGACTATAAACAATGAGCAGTTCTTC. This encodes CATSRKGGTINNEQFF.

This clonotype appeared a few times. The V and J genes are TRBV7-6 and TRBJ2-3, with D possibly being TRBD2 (6 bases). The germline V gene encodes CDR1 SGHVS and CDR2 FNYEAQ. This CDR3 has 16 residues. V dropped 1 base and J dropped 4 bases, with 15 bases sitting between them. CDR3 in amino acids: CASSLGLGRTPDTQYF. In DNA, the CDR3 is TGTGCCAGCAGCTTAGGCTTAGGGAGGACCCCAGATACGCAGTATTTT.

This clonotype was counted many times. The chain has TRBV7-9 and TRBJ1-4, with D tentatively TRBD1 (6 bases). The V gene's germline CDR1 is SEHNR and CDR2 FQNEAQ (reference sequence). The V and J ends lost 5 bases and 8 bases respectively, with 12 bases between them. CDR3 length: 13 amino acids. This CDR3 is CASSRGGNEKLFF. CDR3 in DNA: TGTGCCAGCAGCCGAGGGGGAAACGAAAAACTGTTTTTT. The variable domain in full, with the rest retrieved from reference TRBV7-9 and TRBJ1-4, is DTGVSQNPRHKITKRGQNVTFRCDPISEHNRLYWYRQTLGQGPEFLTYFQNEAQLEKSRLLSDRFSAERPKGSFSTLEIQRTEQGDSAMYLCASSRGGNEKLFFGSGTQLSVL.

This chain connects TRBV5-1 to TRBJ1-1; D is ambiguous. Germline V gene data show CDR1 as SGHRS and CDR2 as YFSETQ. V dropped 7 bases and J dropped 6 bases, with 22 bases sitting between them. The CDR3 is made up of 15 amino acids. The DNA for the CDR3 is TGCGCCAGCCGACCTCCCCGGAGTATTGGCGCTGAAGCTTTCTTT. As protein: CASRPPRSIGAEAFF.

This clonotype has at least ten counts. V and J are TRBV7-6 and TRBJ2-7; TRBD2 agrees at 8 bases. V shed 5 bases and J 2 bases; nucleotides not matched to a gene: 14. Germline-derived CDR1 and CDR2 are SGHVS and FNYEAQ. The CDR3 length is 17 residues. CDR3 region: CASSPGRGAARPYEQYF. DNA of the CDR3: TGTGCCAGCAGCCCCGGGCGGGGGGCCGCCCGGCCCTACGAGCAGTACTTC.

At least ten counts were recorded for this clonotype. The J gene is TRBJ1-6, the V gene TRBV7-2; D uncertain. Germline assignment: CDR1 SGHTA and CDR2 FQGNSA. Trimming removed 5 bases from V and 6 bases from J, with 11 bases in between. The CDR3 length is 14 residues. In DNA, the CDR3 is TGTGCCAGCAGCCCTCAGGTTGCTAATTCACCCCTCCACTTT. Amino acid sequence: CASSPQVANSPLHF.

The CDR3 region is CASSMNRWQGLADTQYF. In DNA form, the CDR3 reads TGTGCCAGTAGTATGAACCGGTGGCAGGGCCTAGCAGATACGCAGTATTTT. J is TRBJ2-3 and V is TRBV19, with a weak D call TRBD1 (5 bases). Germline assignment: CDR1 LNHDA and CDR2 SQIVND (reference sequence). The CDR3 is made up of 17 amino acids. Trimming took 3 bases from V and 4 from J, leaving 20 bases between them.

This clonotype was seen ten or more times. This rearrangement joins TRBV20-1 to TRBJ1-5, with D perhaps matching TRBD1 (5 bases). Trimming pared 5 bases from V and 1 base from J, leaving 12 bases between. The CDR3 runs 14 residues. Germline CDR1 DFQATT, CDR2 SNEGSKA (reference sequence). CDR3 amino acids: CSAHTRVSNQPQHF. CDR3 sequence (DNA): TGCAGTGCTCACACCAGGGTGAGCAATCAGCCCCAGCATTTT.

This clonotype was observed at least ten times. This chain joins TRBV9 and TRBJ1-3, with TRBD1 as a possible D gene (6 bases). CDR1 and CDR2 from the germline V gene are SGDLS and YYNGEE. V was clipped by 4 bases and J by 0 bases, with 8 bases between them. The CDR3 has 14 residues. The CDR3 DNA reads as TGTGCCAGCAGCACAGGGCACTCTGGAAACACCATATATTTT. Amino acids: CASSTGHSGNTIYF.

This clonotype has a count of ten or more. The chain employs TRBV2 and TRBJ2-7, with a tentative D call TRBD2 (5 bases). CDR3 length: 13 residues. The germline CDR1 and CDR2 sequences are SNHLY and FYNNEI. The V end lost 2 bases, the J end lost 6 bases, and 11 bases lay between the germline ends. The CDR3 DNA reads TGTGCCAGCAGTGAAAGGGCGGGCGCCGAGCAGTACTTC. Translated: CASSERAGAEQYF.

In this sample, this clonotype turned up many times. The chain carries TRBV27 and TRBJ2-1, with 7 nucleotides matching TRBD1. Germline CDR1 and CDR2: MNHEY and SMNVEV (reference sequence). After removal of 1 base from V and 0 bases from J, the junction contained 6 bases not matched to a gene. The length of the CDR3 is 17 residues. The CDR3 DNA follows: TGTGCCAGCAGTTTATTGACAGGGTGGAGCTCCTACAATGAGCAGTTCTTC. It codes for CASSLLTGWSSYNEQFF.

The sample holds many counts of this clonotype. This chain links TRBV7-2 with TRBJ2-5, with D possibly being TRBD1 (6 bases). Trimming removed 4 bases from V and 2 bases from J, with 11 bases in between. This CDR3 region has 14 residues. The germline V gene encodes CDR1 SGHTA and CDR2 FQGNSA. The DNA for the CDR3 is TGTGCCAGCAGCTCAGGACAGAGTCAAGAGACCCAGTACTTC. Translated, it gives CASSSGQSQETQYF. The variable domain in full, with the rest retrieved from reference TRBV7-2 and TRBJ2-5, is GAGVSQSPSNKVTEKGKDVELRCDPISGHTALYWYRQSLGQGLEFLIYFQGNSAPDKSGLPSDRFSAERTGGSVSTLTIQRTQQEDSAVYLCASSSGQSQETQYFGPGTRLLVL.

The rearrangement uses TRBV7-2 and TRBJ2-3, with 7 bases fitting TRBD1. CDR3 length: 14 amino acids. Germline lookup yields CDR1 SGHTA and CDR2 FQGNSA. Trimming at V came to 4 bases and at J to 0 bases, leaving 1 base not matched to a gene. CDR3 region: CASSSGQSTDTQYF. DNA for the CDR3: TGTGCCAGCAGCTCGGGACAGAGCACAGATACGCAGTATTTT.

This clonotype came up a few times. As DNA, the CDR3 is TGCAGTGCTAGAGATCGGACAGGGAGTTCCCGCTACGAGCAGTACTTC. Its translation: CSARDRTGSSRYEQYF. The chain is built from TRBV20-1 and TRBJ2-7; 8 bases align to TRBD1. The CDR3 has 16 amino acids. CDR1 and CDR2 (germline): DFQATT, SNEGSKA (reference sequence). V was clipped by 0 bases and J by 3 bases; unmatched bases: 10.